This TCR beta chain was recorded in a study of early T cells in non-severe SARS-CoV-2 infection. Study as a whole: The study sequenced bulk RNA from unsorted whole blood, with chains unpaired.

This clonotype was counted a few times. Individual cDNA molecules were tagged with unique molecular identifiers, the study reported. TCRdb re-analysed the 5' RACE reads in MiXCR, keeping a single row per CDR3 protein. The sample consists of approximately 56,000 distinct CDR3 sequences, over 13% of them appearing once. This clonotype was sampled from an adult who was a healthcare worker with PCR-confirmed SARS-CoV-2 infection or an uninfected control (not recorded which). This specimen consisted of whole blood, obtained at baseline.

The CDR3 loop reads CASSQSYQGPAFF. CDR3 nucleotides: TGTGCCAGCAGCCAGTCTTACCAGGGGCCAGCTTTCTTT. The chain combines TRBV3-1 with TRBJ1-1, with a weak D call TRBD1 (6 bases). From germline, CDR1 is LGHDT and CDR2 YNNKEL (reference sequence). Trimming stripped 3 bases from V and 10 bases from J, with 15 bases between. The CDR3 length is 13 residues.